One T cell receptor beta chain is described in this entry. Its specificity is unknown. The data derive from a study of cytomegalovirus exposure and HLA in healthy donors. Study results and caveats: In the 90 to 150 validation repertoires, about 94% of cluster scores exceeded 0, per a later analysis. Reportedly, diagnosis of cytomegalovirus status by the classifier showed high specificity and sensitivity. Three chains linked to CMV were shown in vitro to be specific for CMV antigens.

Profiling relied on immunoSEQ multiplex PCR, and the TCRdb table lists in-frame clones only, not all of them. The repertoire holds around 45,000 clones, with 92% as singletons. This CDR3 spans 15 amino acids. Germline V CDR1 and CDR2: SEHNR, FQNEAQ (reference sequence). The ends were cut back, 4 bases at V and 5 bases at J, with 17 bases in the middle. V is TRBV7-9 and J is TRBJ1-1, with D unclear. The sample comprised PBMCs. The clonotype comes from a man younger than 30 in good health and CMV-seronegative. The CDR3 nucleotides are TGTGCCAGCAGCTCCGGGGATGAAACGAAAACTGAAGCTTTCTTT. Translated, it gives CASSSGDETKTEAFF.